The clone carrying this T cell receptor beta chain was detected a few times. Its matching antigen is unknown. One end of the junction fails to match germline, which may point to a read error. Vbeta (60) and Jbeta (13) primers were used in the PCR. Some clones are missing from TCRdb's copy, which holds only in-frame ones; the method was immunoSEQ multiplex PCR. The data show approximately 130,000 clones, around 81% seen once. This specimen belongs to a study of cytomegalovirus exposure and HLA in healthy donors. CDR3 length: 17 amino acids. Germline V gives CDR1 MNHNS, CDR2 SASEGT. General study results and limits: Cytomegalovirus association was assigned to about 150 TCR beta chains. More clonal expansion characterized HLA-associated TCR beta chains than equally common others in a later analysis.

The receptor was derived from a woman aged 45-59 years in good health and CMV-seronegative. The chain couples TRBV6-1 to TRBJ2-1; 8 bases fit TRBD2. Sequences were obtained from PBMCs. CDR3 protein: CASSKAAAGAGSNEQFF. Here the CDR3 DNA reads TGTGCCAGCAGTAAAGCCGCAGCGGGAGCGGGTAGCAATGAGCAGTTCTTC.